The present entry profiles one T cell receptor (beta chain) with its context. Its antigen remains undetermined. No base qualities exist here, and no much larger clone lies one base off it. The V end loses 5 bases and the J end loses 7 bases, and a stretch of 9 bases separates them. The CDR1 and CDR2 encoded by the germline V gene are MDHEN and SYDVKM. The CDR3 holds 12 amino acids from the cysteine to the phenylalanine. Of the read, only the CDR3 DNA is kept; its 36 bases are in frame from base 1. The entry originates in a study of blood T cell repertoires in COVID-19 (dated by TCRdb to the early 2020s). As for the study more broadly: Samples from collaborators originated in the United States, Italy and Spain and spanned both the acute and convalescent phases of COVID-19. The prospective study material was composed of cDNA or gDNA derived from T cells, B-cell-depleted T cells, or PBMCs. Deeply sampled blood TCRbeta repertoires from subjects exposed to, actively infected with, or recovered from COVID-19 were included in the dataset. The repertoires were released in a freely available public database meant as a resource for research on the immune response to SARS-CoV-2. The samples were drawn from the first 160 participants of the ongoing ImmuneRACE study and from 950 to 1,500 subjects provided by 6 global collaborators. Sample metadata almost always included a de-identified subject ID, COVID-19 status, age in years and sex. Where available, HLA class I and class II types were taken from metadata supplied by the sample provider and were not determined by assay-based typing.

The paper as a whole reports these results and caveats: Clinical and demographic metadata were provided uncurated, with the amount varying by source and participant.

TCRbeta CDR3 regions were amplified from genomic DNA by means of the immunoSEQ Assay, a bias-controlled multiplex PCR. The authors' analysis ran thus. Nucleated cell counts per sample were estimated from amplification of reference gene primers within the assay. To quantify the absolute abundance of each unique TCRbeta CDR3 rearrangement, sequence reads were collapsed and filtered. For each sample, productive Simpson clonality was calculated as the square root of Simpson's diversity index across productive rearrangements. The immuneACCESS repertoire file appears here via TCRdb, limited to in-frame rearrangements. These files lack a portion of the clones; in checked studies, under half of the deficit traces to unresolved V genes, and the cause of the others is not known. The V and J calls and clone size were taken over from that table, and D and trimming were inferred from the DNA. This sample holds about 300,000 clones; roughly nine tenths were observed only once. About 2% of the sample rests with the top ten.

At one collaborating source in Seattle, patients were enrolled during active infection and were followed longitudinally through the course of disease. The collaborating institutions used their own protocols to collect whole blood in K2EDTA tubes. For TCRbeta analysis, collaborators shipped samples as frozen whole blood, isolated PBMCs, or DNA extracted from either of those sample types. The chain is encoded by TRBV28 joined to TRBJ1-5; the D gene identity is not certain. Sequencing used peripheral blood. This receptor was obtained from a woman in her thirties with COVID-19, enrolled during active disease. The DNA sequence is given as TGTGCCAGCAGTCTCGGGAGGCAGCCCCAGCATTTT. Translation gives CASSLGRQPQHF.